One sample yielded the 26 T cell receptor beta chains listed below, sequenced in a study of blood T cell repertoires in COVID-19. The repertoire was sequenced with immunoSEQ multiplex PCR; TCRdb's copy has only in-frame clones and lacks some. This sample has about 190,000 clones; less than 90% occur once, and the top ten carry approximately 1.1%. Sequencing was performed on peripheral blood. The source of these receptors is a man between 25 and 39 years old with acute or convalescent COVID-19.

J is TRBJ2-3 and V is TRBV9; 10 bases line up with TRBD1. The CDR3 runs to 16 residues. V lost 0 bases and J lost 2; bases outside the gene matches: 3. Germline CDR1 SGDLS, CDR2 YYNGEE. CDR3 region: CASSVAGTGATDTQYF. DNA for the CDR3: TGTGCCAGCAGCGTAGCTGGGACAGGGGCCACAGATACGCAGTATTTT. The entire variable domain, with the rest obtained from reference TRBV9 and TRBJ2-3, is as follows: DSGVTQTPKHLITATGQRVTLRCSPRSGDLSVYWYQQSLDQGLQFLIQYYNGEERAKGNILERFSAQQFPDLHSELNLSSLELGDSALYFCASSVAGTGATDTQYFGPGTRLTVL.

The count of this clone is one. The chain is built from TRBV9 and TRBJ1-1; TRBD1 might be the D (5 bases). CDR1 is SGDLS, CDR2 YYNGEE, per germline. V dropped 2 bases and J dropped 0 bases, with 14 bases sitting between them. The CDR3 consists of 16 residues. The CDR3 loop is CASSVGWGGMNTEAFF. CDR3 nucleotides: TGTGCCAGCAGCGTCGGTTGGGGGGGAATGAACACTGAAGCTTTCTTT.

This sequence joins TRBV6-4 and TRBJ1-1, with 7 bases identical to TRBD1. This CDR3 contains 15 residues. V dropped 6 bases and J dropped 1; count of bases not matched to a gene: 8. CDR1 is MRHNA and CDR2 is SNTAGT in the germline V gene. The CDR3 DNA is TGTGCCAGCAGAATAACAGGGGCGGCGAACACTGAAGCTTTCTTT. Protein sequence: CASRITGAANTEAFF.

This clone was picked up one time. The chain is built from TRBV5-1 and TRBJ2-2, with TRBD1 identical over 9 bases. Germline CDR1 and CDR2: SGHRS and YFSETQ. This CDR3 is 15 amino acids long. Trimming took 6 bases from V and 4 from J; bases not matched to a gene: 7. This CDR3 reads CASTVQGAGTGELFF. In DNA, the CDR3 is TGCGCCAGCACTGTACAGGGGGCGGGCACCGGGGAGCTGTTTTTT.

The table lists this clone with a count of one. The V gene is TRBV12-3 or TRBV12-4, the J gene TRBJ2-1; unclear D gene. Trimming removed 5 bases at V and 8 bases at J, with 13 bases between. CDR3 size: 13 residues. The chain's CDR3 is CASSMKSSDEQFF. In nucleotides, the CDR3 is TGTGCCAGCAGTATGAAGAGTTCGGATGAGCAGTTCTTC.

This chain joins TRBV5-1 and TRBJ2-2; 7 nucleotides align to TRBD1. J gave up 5 bases and V 3 bases, and 4 bases lay outside the gene matches. From germline, CDR1 is SGHRS and CDR2 YFSETQ. The CDR3 loop spans 14 amino acids. CDR3 sequence: CASSWGQTTGELFF. The CDR3 DNA follows: TGCGCCAGCAGCTGGGGACAGACGACCGGGGAGCTGTTTTTT.

The rearrangement joins TRBV5-1 to TRBJ1-6; D is undetermined. Germline CDR1 and CDR2: SGHRS and YFSETQ. V was shortened by 3 bases and J by 6 bases, with 7 bases between the two germline ends. The CDR3 totals 13 residues. The CDR3: CASSYTSNSPLHF. For the CDR3, the DNA is TGCGCCAGCAGCTATACAAGTAATTCACCCCTCCACTTT.

This chain joins TRBV6-5 and TRBJ1-2, with TRBD1 matching over 8 bases. CDR1 and CDR2 (germline): MNHEY, SVGAGI. This CDR3 has 15 residues. The V and J ends lost 7 bases and 8 bases, in that order; junction bases with no gene match: 15. Here the CDR3 DNA reads TGTGCCAGCACAGGGGGCCAGGGACAGGCATCAGGCTACACCTTC. Translating gives CASTGGQGQASGYTF.

The gene calls are TRBV2 and TRBJ1-5, with 9 nucleotides matching TRBD1. V was pared by 5 bases and J by 4 bases, with 6 bases of the junction left unmatched. The CDR3 is 15 residues long. The germline V gene encodes CDR1 SNHLY and CDR2 FYNNEI. CDR3 sequence reads: CASSSRQGENQPQHF. CDR3 nucleotide sequence: TGTGCCAGCAGTTCCCGACAGGGGGAAAATCAGCCCCAGCATTTT.

In its sample, this clone was seen once. The chain joins TRBV5-8 to TRBJ2-1; no clear D gene. This CDR3 spans 13 amino acids. V was clipped by 4 bases and J by 8 bases, with 13 bases between them. Germline CDR1 SGHTS, CDR2 YDEGEE. The CDR3 spells CASSPVSRDEQFF. The CDR3 bases are TGTGCCAGCAGCCCGGTTTCCCGGGATGAGCAGTTCTTC.

The chain carries TRBV6-5 and TRBJ1-5; perhaps TRBD1 as D (5 bases). V gave up 7 bases and J gave up 6 bases, with 19 bases separating them. Germline CDR1 MNHEY, CDR2 SVGAGI. The CDR3 sequence is 15 residues long. CDR3 DNA sequence: TGTGCCAGCACTAAGATAGGGCAGGGCAGTCAGCCCCAGCATTTT. It encodes CASTKIGQGSQPQHF.

The chain combines TRBV7-9 with TRBJ1-2; D is unresolved. The CDR3 totals 17 residues. V lost 3 bases, J lost 6 bases, and 23 bases lay in between. Germline V gives CDR1 SEHNR, CDR2 FQNEAQ (reference sequence). CDR3 amino acids: CASSFYQQAGGLDGYTF. As DNA, the CDR3 is TGTGCCAGCAGCTTCTATCAGCAAGCGGGCGGTCTCGATGGCTACACCTTC.

The rearrangement links TRBV19 to TRBJ2-3; 7 bases align to TRBD1. The CDR3 loop spans 14 amino acids. The V gene's germline CDR1 is LNHDA and CDR2 SQIVND (reference sequence). Losses at the gene ends were 4 bases for V and 5 bases for J; bases not matched to a gene: 6. The chain's CDR3 is CASSNRGTQDTQYF. The CDR3 region has the DNA TGTGCCAGTAGTAACAGGGGTACCCAAGATACGCAGTATTTT. Full variable domain (remainder filled in from reference TRBV19 and TRBJ2-3): DGGITQSPKYLFRKEGQNVTLSCEQNLNHDAMYWYRQDPGQGLRLIYYSQIVNDFQKGDIAEGYSVSREKKESFPLTVTSAQKNPTAFYLCASSNRGTQDTQYFGPGTRLTVL.

The chain combines TRBV28 with TRBJ1-3; TRBD1 might be the D (5 bases). Per the germline V gene, CDR1 is MDHEN and CDR2 is SYDVKM. This CDR3 contains 15 residues. V lost 6 bases, J lost 2 bases, and 14 bases lay in between. The CDR3 here is CASSLGRAAGNTIYF. In DNA, the CDR3 is TGTGCCAGCAGCTTGGGCAGGGCTGCTGGAAACACCATATATTTT.

The J gene is TRBJ1-6, the V gene TRBV11-2; no reliable D call. The CDR3 length is 14 residues. The V end lost 1 base, the J end lost 10 bases, and 11 bases lay between the germline ends. Germline values: CDR1 SGHAT, CDR2 FQNNGV. CDR3 bases: TGTGCCAGCAGCTTAGGTTGGACTGAATCACCCCTCCACTTT. This codes for CASSLGWTESPLHF. Complete variable domain (other parts from reference TRBV11-2 and TRBJ1-6): EAGVAQSPRYKIIEKRQSVAFWCNPISGHATLYWYQQILGQGPKLLIQFQNNGVVDDSQLPKDRFSAERLKGVDSTLKIQPAKLEDSAVYLCASSLGWTESPLHFGNGTRLTVT.

V usage is TRBV9 and J usage is TRBJ2-3; TRBD2 matches 10 bases. Trimming removed 4 bases from V and 5 bases from J; junction bases left unmatched: 4. The germline gives CDR1 SGDLS, CDR2 YYNGEE. The CDR3 extends over 14 amino acids. CDR3 sequence (DNA): TGTGCCAGCAGCACCCGACTAGCGGGAGATACGCAGTATTTT. Its translation: CASSTRLAGDTQYF.

This sequence joins TRBV3-1 (or the pseudogene TRBV3-2) and TRBJ1-2; 7 nucleotides align to TRBD1. Germline CDR1 reads LGHDT; CDR2 reads YNNKEL (reference sequence). V lost 6 bases and J lost 0; bases outside the gene matches: 7. This CDR3 has 15 residues. The CDR3 coding sequence is TGTGCCAGCAGAGAAACAGGGGCGGCTAACTATGGCTACACCTTC. Translating gives CASRETGAANYGYTF.

Concerning this clone: The sample carries other DNA sequences with the same CDR3. The V call is TRBV27, the J call TRBJ2-7, with TRBD2 as a possible D gene (5 bases). CDR3 length: 12 residues. The germline V gene has CDR1 MNHEY and CDR2 SMNVEV (reference sequence). The V end lost 3 bases, the J end lost 4 bases, and 7 bases lay between the germline ends. Here the CDR3 reads CASSFSGYEQYF. The CDR3 nucleotides read TGTGCCAGCAGTTTCTCGGGGTACGAGCAGTACTTC.

The rearrangement links TRBV7-6 to TRBJ2-6; a weak D match, TRBD2 (6 bases). The V end was cut by 1 base, the J end by 4 bases, with 17 bases between. Germline-derived CDR1 and CDR2 are SGHVS and FNYEAQ. This CDR3 is 18 amino acids long. In nucleotides, the CDR3 is TGTGCCAGCAGCTTAGTTCCGGTTGGAGGGGCAGGGGCCAACGTCCTGACTTTC. This sequence encodes CASSLVPVGGAGANVLTF.

The chain recombines TRBV7-9 with TRBJ1-1; 8 bases agree with TRBD1. Trimming at V came to 5 bases and at J to 5 bases, leaving 7 bases not matched to a gene. This CDR3 is built from 14 residues. The germline gives CDR1 SEHNR, CDR2 FQNEAQ (reference sequence). The CDR3 DNA reads TGTGCCAGCAGCCTCTCAGGGGGCGAAACTGAAGCTTTCTTT. Translating gives CASSLSGGETEAFF. The complete variable domain, with remaining parts taken from reference TRBV7-9 and TRBJ1-1, reads DTGVSQNPRHKITKRGQNVTFRCDPISEHNRLYWYRQTLGQGPEFLTYFQNEAQLEKSRLLSDRFSAERPKGSFSTLEIQRTEQGDSAMYLCASSLSGGETEAFFGQGTRLTVV.

This sequence joins TRBV13 and TRBJ1-1; TRBD1 matches 7 bases. The CDR3 runs to 13 residues. Looked up from germline, CDR1 is PRHDT and CDR2 is FYEKMQ (reference sequence). With V trimmed by 5 bases and J by 0 bases, 0 bases remained unmatched. The chain's CDR3 is CASSQGVNTEAFF. The CDR3 region has the DNA TGTGCCAGCAGCCAGGGGGTGAACACTGAAGCTTTCTTT.

This chain links TRBV6-5 with TRBJ2-7; perhaps TRBD2 as D (5 bases). CDR3 length equals 14 residues. Germline loops: CDR1 MNHEY, CDR2 SVGAGI. V was shortened by 0 bases and J by 3 bases, with 9 bases between the two germline ends. The CDR3 DNA follows: TGTGCCAGCAGTTACTCCGTCGCGGGCTACGAGCAGTACTTC. As protein: CASSYSVAGYEQYF.

This clone was counted a few times. The chain carries TRBV28 and TRBJ2-2; 8 bases agree with TRBD2. From germline, CDR1 is MDHEN and CDR2 SYDVKM. The CDR3 loop spans 19 amino acids. J lost 4 bases, V lost 3 bases, and 16 bases had no gene match. CDR3 sequence reads: CASSFLLVGRGSGTGELFF. For the CDR3, the DNA is TGTGCCAGCAGTTTCTTGTTGGTCGGGAGGGGCTCGGGCACCGGGGAGCTGTTTTTT.

The rearrangement joins TRBV5-1 to TRBJ2-1, with D uncertain. This CDR3 has 13 residues. Per germline, CDR1 SGHRS and CDR2 YFSETQ. Trimming left V 0 bases short and J 7 bases short, with 8 bases between. The CDR3: CASSLAPQNEQFF. CDR3 nucleotide sequence: TGCGCCAGCAGCTTGGCCCCCCAAAATGAGCAGTTCTTC.

V gene TRBV7-9 combines with J gene TRBJ1-2; the match to TRBD1 covers 9 bases. Trimming cost V 8 bases and J 5 bases; bases outside gene matches: 3. This CDR3 is 12 amino acids long. Germline V CDR1 and CDR2: SEHNR, FQNEAQ (reference sequence). CDR3 region: CASLGTGYGYTF. Written as DNA, the CDR3 is TGTGCCAGCCTCGGGACAGGGTATGGCTACACCTTC.

This rearrangement joins TRBV7-3 to TRBJ2-3; 8 nucleotides agree with TRBD2. The CDR3 has 15 residues. CDR1 is SGHTA, CDR2 FQGTGA, per germline. J was trimmed by 1 base and V by 2 bases; bases with no gene match: 2. The CDR3 sequence is CASSLRSGGTDTQYF. The CDR3 DNA reads TGTGCCAGCAGCTTACGTAGCGGGGGCACAGATACGCAGTATTTT. Full variable domain (rest looked up from reference TRBV7-3 and TRBJ2-3): GAGVSQTPSNKVTEKGKYVELRCDPISGHTALYWYRQSLGQGPEFLIYFQGTGAADDSGLPNDRFFAVRPEGSVSTLKIQRTERGDSAVYLCASSLRSGGTDTQYFGPGTRLTVL.